The 21 T cell receptor beta chains listed next were all sequenced from one sample in a study of response to subunit inactivated influenza vaccine. TCRdb analysed the RT-PCR reads with MiXCR anew, one entry per CDR3 protein. The sample holds about 500,000 distinct CDR3 sequences, 16% seen once. Source: CD4+ T cells sorted from PBMCs, taken roughly 24 months after vaccination. All receptors derive from a man between 50 and 69 years old who received an inactivated influenza vaccine.

CDR3 nucleotide sequence: TGTGCCAGCAGTTATCGAAGGGGTCCGGGACAGGCTTACGAGCAGTACTTC. Translating it yields CASSYRRGPGQAYEQYF. The J gene is TRBJ2-7, the V gene TRBV6-5, with TRBD1 identical over 8 bases. CDR1 MNHEY and CDR2 SVGAGI come from the germline V gene. J was trimmed by 4 bases and V by 3 bases; bases with no gene match: 14. This CDR3 comprises 17 residues.

This clonotype occurred a few times. The CDR3 loop is CASSLQGELHGYTF. DNA of the CDR3: TGTGCCAGCAGCCTACAGGGAGAGTTGCATGGCTACACCTTC. The gene calls are TRBV7-8 and TRBJ1-2; D possibly corresponds to TRBD1 (6 bases). The CDR3 extends over 14 amino acids. V shed 5 bases and J shed 6 bases, with 16 bases lying between them. Germline V lookup: CDR1 SGHVS, CDR2 FQNEAQ. The full variable domain, completed using reference TRBV7-8 and TRBJ1-2, is GAGVSQSPRYKVAKRGQDVALRCDPISGHVSLFWYQQALGQGPEFLTYFQNEAQLDKSGLPSDRFFAERPEGSVSTLKIQRTQQEDSAVYLCASSLQGELHGYTFGSGTRLTVV.

The table lists this clonotype with a few counts. This sequence joins TRBV12-3 or TRBV12-4 and TRBJ2-1; TRBD1 is a possible D gene (5 bases). The CDR3 is 14 amino acids. V was clipped by 7 bases and J by 0 bases, with 10 bases between them. The CDR3 reads CASKPRGSYNEQFF. In DNA form, the CDR3 reads TGTGCCAGCAAACCTAGGGGCTCCTACAATGAGCAGTTCTTC.

This clonotype has just a few counts. This sequence joins TRBV20-1 and TRBJ2-1, with TRBD1 identical over 9 bases. Germline V gene sequence: CDR1 DFQATT, CDR2 SNEGSKA (reference sequence). V lost 2 bases, J lost 8 bases, and 10 bases stayed unmatched. This CDR3 contains 15 residues. The CDR3 bases are TGCAGTGCTAGAAAAGGGACAGGGAATTTCGATGAGCAGTTCTTC. Translated: CSARKGTGNFDEQFF.

The CDR3, as DNA: TGCGCCAGCAGCCAAGATGCGACTAGCGGAGACTCCTACAATGAGCAGTTCTTC. It encodes CASSQDATSGDSYNEQFF. The V and J genes are TRBV4-3 and TRBJ2-1; 9 bases fit TRBD2. The CDR3 covers 18 residues. After removal of 0 bases from V and 0 bases from J, the junction contained 6 bases not matched to a gene. Germline V lookup: CDR1 LGHNA, CDR2 YSLEER.

The rearrangement uses TRBV29-1 and TRBJ1-1, with 8 bases identical to TRBD1. V trimming: 5 bases; J trimming: 5 bases; junction bases outside the gene matches: 4. CDR3 length: 12 amino acids. CDR1 is SQVTM and CDR2 is ANQGSEA in the germline V gene. CDR3 coding DNA: TGCAGCGTTAGGGACAGGAAAACTGAAGCTTTCTTT. It translates to CSVRDRKTEAFF. Full variable domain (remainder filled in from reference TRBV29-1 and TRBJ1-1): SAVISQKPSRDICQRGTSLTIQCQVDSQVTMMFWYRQQPGQSLTLIATANQGSEATYESGFVIDKFPISRPNLTFSTLTVSNMSPEDSSIYLCSVRDRKTEAFFGQGTRLTVV.

J is TRBJ2-1 and V is TRBV11-2; D is possibly TRBD2 (5 bases). Germline-derived CDR1 and CDR2 are SGHAT and FQNNGV. Trimming took off 0 bases at V and 6 bases at J, with 15 bases between the two ends. The CDR3 covers 16 residues. CDR3: CASSLERLAPSNEQFF. The CDR3 DNA reads as TGTGCCAGCAGCTTAGAACGTCTAGCCCCGAGCAATGAGCAGTTCTTC.

The V and J genes are TRBV5-6 and TRBJ1-6; the match to TRBD1 covers 7 bases. From germline, CDR1 is SGHDT and CDR2 YYEEEE. V dropped 4 bases and J dropped 6; count of bases not matched to a gene: 13. This CDR3 has 17 residues. Here the CDR3 DNA reads TGTGCCAGCAGCCCCAAATCGACAGGGATAATTAATTCACCCCTCCACTTT. Amino acid sequence: CASSPKSTGIINSPLHF.

The V gene is TRBV18, the J gene TRBJ2-2, with D unclear. The CDR3 has 17 residues. Germline-derived CDR1 and CDR2 are KGHSH and LQKENI. The V and J ends lost 1 base and 0 bases respectively, with 12 bases between them. DNA for the CDR3: TGTGCCAGCTCACCACGCTTCGGCGGCACGAACACCGGGGAGCTGTTTTTT. Amino acids: CASSPRFGGTNTGELFF.

This clonotype was seen only a few times. This chain links TRBV20-1 with TRBJ1-3, with TRBD1 matching 8 bases. Germline lookup yields CDR1 DFQATT and CDR2 SNEGSKA (reference sequence). The junction had 3 bases not matched to a gene; V was cut back by 3 bases and J by 2 bases. CDR3 length: 14 residues. The CDR3 DNA is TGCAGTGCTAGGCAGGGGGCGACTGGAAACACCATATATTTT. This sequence encodes CSARQGATGNTIYF.

In DNA, the CDR3 is TGTGCCAGCAGTGTTAAATGGGACAGGGCTACTAGACATCCCTACGAGCAGTACTTC. It encodes CASSVKWDRATRHPYEQYF. This sequence joins TRBV27 and TRBJ2-7; 9 bases agree with TRBD1. Germline values: CDR1 MNHEY, CDR2 SMNVEV (reference sequence). The CDR3 extends over 19 amino acids. J was trimmed by 2 bases and V by 5 bases; bases with no gene match: 19.

In this sample, this clonotype turned up a few times. The V and J genes are TRBV6-5 and TRBJ2-3; no clear D. Germline V gene lookup returns CDR1 MNHEY and CDR2 SVGAGI. CDR3 length: 14 residues. V was shortened by 5 bases and J by 8 bases, with 17 bases between the two germline ends. The DNA for the CDR3 is TGTGCCAGCAGTCTCACTCTTTCATCCCCTACGCAGTATTTT. Its protein is CASSLTLSSPTQYF.

This clonotype has at least ten counts. The chain joins TRBV10-3 to TRBJ2-2; TRBD2 agrees at 11 bases. This CDR3 is 16 amino acids long. V dropped 7 bases and J dropped 2; count of bases not matched to a gene: 6. Looked up from germline, CDR1 is ENHRY and CDR2 is SYGVKD. In DNA, the CDR3 is TGTGCCATCAACAAAAGACTAGCGGGAAACACCGGGGAGCTGTTTTTT. Translating gives CAINKRLAGNTGELFF.

This clonotype has at least ten counts. This chain joins TRBV28 and TRBJ2-1; unclear D gene. Trimming took off 3 bases at V and 5 bases at J, with 8 bases between the two ends. CDR3 length: 13 residues. The germline V gene has CDR1 MDHEN and CDR2 SYDVKM. The CDR3 reads CASSFLAHNEQFF. The CDR3 DNA sequence: TGTGCCAGCAGTTTCCTCGCCCACAATGAGCAGTTCTTC.

This clonotype has only a few counts. V is TRBV20-1 and J is TRBJ2-7; D remains ambiguous. This CDR3 spans 15 amino acids. V dropped 3 bases and J dropped 1 base, with 16 bases sitting between them. Germline V lookup: CDR1 DFQATT, CDR2 SNEGSKA (reference sequence). CDR3 coding DNA: TGCAGTGCTAGTGGGCTGGGCAGCCCGTCCTACGAGCAGTACTTC. It specifies CSASGLGSPSYEQYF.

This chain uses TRBV7-2 with TRBJ2-7; D is unresolved. V lost 2 bases and J 3 bases, leaving 11 bases between the germline ends. This CDR3 is built from 14 residues. In germline, CDR1 is SGHTA, CDR2 FQGNSA. The CDR3 spells CASSLTPGYYEQYF. In nucleotides, the CDR3 is TGTGCCAGCAGCTTAACTCCCGGGTACTACGAGCAGTACTTC. Drawing the rest from reference TRBV7-2 and TRBJ2-7, the complete variable domain is GAGVSQSPSNKVTEKGKDVELRCDPISGHTALYWYRQSLGQGLEFLIYFQGNSAPDKSGLPSDRFSAERTGGSVSTLTIQRTQQEDSAVYLCASSLTPGYYEQYFGPGTRLTVT.

This clonotype was counted a few times. The chain joins TRBV28 to TRBJ2-7; D might be TRBD1 (5 bases). The germline V and J ends were trimmed by 5 bases and 1 base, with 27 bases remaining between them. The length of the CDR3 is 19 residues. The germline CDR1 and CDR2 sequences are MDHEN and SYDVKM. The CDR3: CASSPRDRSIFYPSYEQYF. The CDR3 nucleotides read TGTGCCAGCAGTCCCCGAGACAGATCGATTTTCTACCCATCCTACGAGCAGTACTTC.

The V gene is TRBV6-1, the J gene TRBJ1-2, with a weak D call TRBD1 (6 bases). Germline-derived CDR1 and CDR2 are MNHNS and SASEGT. The germline V and J ends were trimmed by 6 bases and 8 bases, with 28 bases remaining between them. The length of the CDR3 is 17 residues. The CDR3 protein is CASSQGGGHPIQPGYTF. CDR3 coding DNA: TGTGCCAGCAGCCAAGGCGGGGGACATCCAATTCAACCGGGCTACACCTTC.

This clonotype was seen only a few times. The CDR3 region is CASSLRQALNTGELFF. DNA for the CDR3: TGTGCCAGCAGCTTACGGCAGGCCCTGAACACCGGGGAGCTGTTTTTT. The gene calls are TRBV7-9 and TRBJ2-2; D gene ambiguous. The germline CDR1 and CDR2 sequences are SEHNR and FQNEAQ (reference sequence). The V gene lost 2 bases and the J gene lost 1 base, with 11 bases spanning the gap. This CDR3 spans 16 amino acids.

This clonotype was seen many times. This rearrangement joins TRBV4-2 to TRBJ2-4; D uncertain. V lost 0 bases, J lost 0 bases, and 6 bases lay in between. CDR3 size: 15 residues. Germline V gene sequence: CDR1 LGHNA, CDR2 YNFKEQ. DNA of the CDR3: TGTGCCAGCAGCCAAGATGGGGTAGCCAAAAACATTCAGTACTTC. Translated, it gives CASSQDGVAKNIQYF.

This clonotype was seen a handful of times. The V gene is TRBV12-3 or TRBV12-4, the J gene TRBJ2-7, with 8 bases lining up with TRBD1. With V trimmed by 4 bases and J by 4 bases, 6 bases remained unmatched. The CDR3 is 14 residues long. The CDR3 DNA is TGTGCCAGCAGTTCCGAGACAGGGGTGTACGAGCAGTACTTC. Protein sequence: CASSSETGVYEQYF.